These 10 T cell receptor beta chains were sequenced from one sample in a study of T cell changes during pregnancy in multiple sclerosis. The protocol was immunoSEQ multiplex PCR, while the TCRdb copy is restricted to in-frame clones and leaves out a portion. The sample contains around 39,000 clones, 85% to 95% of which appear only once. The sample was PBMCs (not recorded whether the cells were cultured). All receptors come from a female donor with multiple sclerosis, enrolled in a pregnancy study.

This clone was seen just once. The chain carries TRBV5-1 and TRBJ1-6; TRBD1 matches at 8 bases. The CDR3 consists of 15 residues. Germline V gene sequence: CDR1 SGHRS, CDR2 YFSETQ. Trimming removed 4 bases from V and 7 bases from J; junction bases left unmatched: 7. In DNA, the CDR3 is TGCGCCAGCAGCCCGACAGGGGCGCCGAATTCACCCCTCCACTTT. It encodes CASSPTGAPNSPLHF.

This chain joins TRBV7-9 and TRBJ2-7, with 11 nucleotides matching TRBD1. Germline-derived CDR1 and CDR2 are SEHNR and FQNEAQ (reference sequence). V was clipped by 5 bases and J by 2 bases; unmatched bases: 5. The CDR3 loop spans 15 amino acids. CDR3 sequence reads: CASSRRGQGAYEQYF. In DNA form, the CDR3 reads TGTGCCAGCAGCCGACGGGGACAGGGGGCCTACGAGCAGTACTTC. The full variable domain, its missing parts supplied by reference TRBV7-9 and TRBJ2-7, is DTGVSQNPRHKITKRGQNVTFRCDPISEHNRLYWYRQTLGQGPEFLTYFQNEAQLEKSRLLSDRFSAERPKGSFSTLEIQRTEQGDSAMYLCASSRRGQGAYEQYFGPGTRLTVT.

This clone occurred once. The V gene is TRBV5-1, the J gene TRBJ1-5, with TRBD1 matching over 10 bases. The trim removed 3 bases at V and 5 bases at J, leaving 2 bases unmatched. This CDR3 contains 14 residues. Per germline, CDR1 SGHRS and CDR2 YFSETQ. The CDR3: CASSSTGGHQPQHF. The CDR3 region has the DNA TGCGCCAGCAGCTCGACAGGGGGCCATCAGCCCCAGCATTTT.

In nucleotides, the CDR3 is TGTGCCAGCAGCTTAGGGACCCCAACGGGGTGCCCCTCCTATGGCTACACCTTC. Protein: CASSLGTPTGCPSYGYTF. This rearrangement joins TRBV7-8 to TRBJ1-2; D is uncertain. V was shortened by 1 base and J by 4 bases, with 22 bases between the two germline ends. CDR3 length: 18 amino acids. The germline gives CDR1 SGHVS, CDR2 FQNEAQ. The full variable domain, its missing parts supplied by reference TRBV7-8 and TRBJ1-2, is GAGVSQSPRYKVAKRGQDVALRCDPISGHVSLFWYQQALGQGPEFLTYFQNEAQLDKSGLPSDRFFAERPEGSVSTLKIQRTQQEDSAVYLCASSLGTPTGCPSYGYTFGSGTRLTVV.

This chain joins TRBV23-1 and TRBJ1-5; no definite D call. TRBV23-1 is an ORF, with its function uncertain. Trimming cost V 0 bases and J 0 bases, with 18 bases left between them. CDR3 length: 19 amino acids. In DNA form, the CDR3 reads TGCGCCAGCAGTCAATCGCGGGGATACAGAAGTTATAGCAATCAGCCCCAGCATTTT. Translated: CASSQSRGYRSYSNQPQHF.

The chain uses TRBV11-2 and TRBJ2-5, with D uncertain. V lost 4 bases, J lost 3 bases, and 6 bases lay in between. The CDR3 has 12 amino acids. Germline V gives CDR1 SGHAT, CDR2 FQNNGV. The CDR3 sequence: CASSSHKETQYF. CDR3 nucleotides: TGTGCCAGCAGCTCTCACAAAGAGACCCAGTACTTC.

The sample holds a few counts of this clone. This chain connects TRBV19 to TRBJ2-5; D might be TRBD1 (5 bases). V was pared by 1 base and J by 5 bases, with 8 bases between. This CDR3 contains 13 residues. Germline lookup yields CDR1 LNHDA and CDR2 SQIVND (reference sequence). CDR3 sequence (DNA): TGTGCCAGTAGTATAGGGCAGGGTGAGACCCAGTACTTC. Protein product: CASSIGQGETQYF.

V and J are TRBV18 and TRBJ2-2; weak D call: TRBD1 (5 bases). The CDR3 sequence is 14 residues long. The germline V gene has CDR1 KGHSH and CDR2 LQKENI. Trimming pared 1 base from V and 6 bases from J, leaving 9 bases between. For the CDR3, the DNA is TGTGCCAGCTCACCACAGGGGATTGCCGGGGAGCTGTTTTTT. Translating gives CASSPQGIAGELFF.

The table lists this clone with a few counts. V usage is TRBV6-4 and J usage is TRBJ2-1, with TRBD2 matching 12 bases. The trim removed 0 bases at V and 6 bases at J, leaving 0 bases unmatched. CDR3 length: 15 residues. Germline loops: CDR1 MRHNA, CDR2 SNTAGT. The CDR3: CASSDSTSGSNEQFF. As DNA, the CDR3 is TGTGCCAGCAGTGACTCGACTAGCGGGAGCAATGAGCAGTTCTTC.

The rearrangement links TRBV7-6 to TRBJ1-1, with no clear D. The CDR3 loop spans 15 amino acids. The germline gives CDR1 SGHVS, CDR2 FNYEAQ. Trimming took 5 bases from V and 1 from J, leaving 14 bases between them. CDR3 sequence: CASSLYPGKNTEAFF. Here the CDR3 DNA reads TGTGCCAGCAGCCTTTACCCCGGAAAGAACACTGAAGCTTTCTTT. Full variable domain (missing parts from reference TRBV7-6 and TRBJ1-1): GAGVSQSPRYKVTKRGQDVALRCDPISGHVSLYWYRQALGQGPEFLTYFNYEAQQDKSGLPNDRFSAERPEGSISTLTIQRTEQRDSAMYRCASSLYPGKNTEAFFGQGTRLTVV.